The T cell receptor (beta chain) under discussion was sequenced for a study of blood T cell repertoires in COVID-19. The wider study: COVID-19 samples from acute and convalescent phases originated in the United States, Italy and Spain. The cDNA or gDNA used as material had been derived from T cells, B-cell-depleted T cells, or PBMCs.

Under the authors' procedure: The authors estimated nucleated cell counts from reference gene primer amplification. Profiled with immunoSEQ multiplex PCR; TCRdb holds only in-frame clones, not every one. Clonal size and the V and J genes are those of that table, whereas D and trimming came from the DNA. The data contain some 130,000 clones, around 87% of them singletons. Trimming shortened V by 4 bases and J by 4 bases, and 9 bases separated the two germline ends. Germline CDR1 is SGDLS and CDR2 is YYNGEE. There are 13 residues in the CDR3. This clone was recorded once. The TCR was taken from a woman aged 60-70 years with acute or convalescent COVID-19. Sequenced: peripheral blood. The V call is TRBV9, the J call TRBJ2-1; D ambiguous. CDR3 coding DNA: TGTGCCAGCAGCTCCAGAGCGTACAATGAGCAGTTCTTC. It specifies CASSSRAYNEQFF.